This record looks at one TCR beta chain sequence and its context. MiXCR was run by TCRdb on the RT-PCR reads, yielding one entry per CDR3 protein. The table includes about a million distinct CDR3 sequences, approximately 19% detected once. This CDR3 is 15 amino acids long. Germline values: CDR1 MRHNA, CDR2 SNTAGT. Trimming removed 1 base from V and 0 bases from J, with 9 bases in between. The data derive from a study of patients and donors after allogeneic stem cell transplantation. The chain recombines TRBV6-4 with TRBJ1-2; no definite D call. The sequence derives from a human donor who was either an allogeneic HSCT recipient or a stem cell or donor lymphocyte infusion donor (not recorded which). It is not recorded whose cells these are; they may come from a transplant donor. The specimen was blood, either unsorted or a sorted T cell fraction (not recorded which). The CDR3 coding sequence is TGTGCCAGCAGTGACTGGCCCCGGGCTAACTATGGCTACACCTTC. Amino acid sequence: CASSDWPRANYGYTF.